The subject of this entry is one T cell receptor (beta chain). This clone came up a few times. Its antigen remains unidentified. There are no base qualities to consult, and no much larger clone falls within one base. The record originates from a study of beta chain features in type 1 diabetes (dated 2018 in TCRdb). The study in broad terms: No differences in mean age, gender distribution, total cell number or subset yield were found between patients and healthy donors. The study compared TCRB repertoires of sorted circulating CD4+ T cell subsets between recently diagnosed type 1 diabetes patients and matched healthy donors. Whereas all 30 or so donors provided naive and central memory subsets, regulatory and stem cell-like memory subsets were isolated from just 8 patients and roughly eight healthy donors. Across all samples, some 100,000,000 sorted cells were examined, and cell number per subset correlated strongly with RNA yield.

V and J are trimmed by 6 bases and 6 bases, and the gene matches miss 6 bases of the junction. Measured from the cysteine to the phenylalanine, the CDR3 is 14 residues long. The DNA shown is the 42-base CDR3, in frame from base 1. Sequences MNHNY (CDR1) and SVGAGI (CDR2) are obtained from the germline V gene (reference sequence). Each donor gave one peripheral blood draw, approximately 0.11 L on average, collected into heparinised tubes. A BD FACSAria II and a panel including CD45RO, CCR7, CD25, CD127, CD95 and CD27 were used to sort naive, central memory, regulatory and stem cell-like memory CD4+ T cells. A purity above 98% was achieved for all sorted populations. PBMCs were isolated immediately by Lymphoprep density gradient centrifugation and stained directly without culture. So that batch effects would be minimized, each experiment stained and sorted samples in pairs, pairing one healthy donor with one patient.

Study-level results and caveats: Sequencing cDNA rather than genomic DNA could over-represent highly expressing activated cells, although activation and CD3 levels did not differ between groups. Naive, central memory and regulatory TCRB repertoires appeared to be more alike among patients than among healthy donors. Shorter templates might have been favored by PCR, but patient and control samples were amplified and corrected together, so both groups would have been affected equally by any skew. Fewer insertions and more nucleotide deletions at VDJ recombination sites were observed in patients with type 1 diabetes, implying thymic rearrangement abnormalities. In all four CD4+ subsets, TCRB CDR3 length was moderately but significantly shorter in type 1 diabetes patients. Because small numbers of individuals were included in the HLA sub-analyses, any influence of HLA type on TCRB rearrangement was left unresolved.

The entire isolated RNA was reverse transcribed using the High Capacity cDNA Reverse Transcription Kit, and thus expressed TCRB transcripts were sequenced. Stem cell-like memory T cell samples underwent survey-depth immunoSEQ sequencing, averaging about 910,000 total reads per sample. After sorted cells were lysed in RLT buffer, RNA was extracted with DNase-treated RNeasy Micro or Mini kits, with the choice depending on cell number. To prevent cross-contamination, each cell subset was processed individually, whereas patient and healthy donor samples were processed jointly. The immunoSEQ multiplex PCR was used to amplify TCRB sequences from cDNA, yielding 87-bp fragments that span the CDR3 region. Sequencing of the amplicons was performed on the Illumina HiSeq platform. The paper's data handling went like this. PCR bias was corrected computationally using synthetic template baselines, and reads within Hamming distance 2 were collapsed, with unmergeable singletons discarded. Reads were aligned against IMGT to assign V, D and J genes, CDR3 length and insertions or deletions at six rearrangement sites. Within each subset, clonotype counts were normalized to the number of sorted cells before true diversity and Gini coefficients were calculated with the tcR R package. The overlap coefficient, calculated on TCRB nucleotide sequences, was used to quantify repertoire sharing. TCRdb holds this immuneACCESS table with in-frame rearrangements only. Some clones are missing; in checked studies, unresolved V genes explain under half, and the rest has no known cause. For V, J and clone size, that table is used; D and trimming come from the DNA. This sample has approximately 15,000 clones in its table, and around 77% of those were observed once. 0.25% to 0.4% of the sample belongs to the ten largest clones.

The chain is encoded by TRBV6-6 joined to TRBJ2-2, with TRBD1 identical over 8 junction bases. This TCR was recovered from a woman aged 18-35 years with type 1 diabetes. Specimen: stem cell memory CD4+ T cells from blood. The cell subset or site label corresponds to: stem cell-like memory CD4+ T cells. The nucleotide sequence reads as follows: TGTGCCAGCAGACAGGGGGTAATGGCCGGGGAGCTGTTTTTT. This gives the protein CASRQGVMAGELFF.